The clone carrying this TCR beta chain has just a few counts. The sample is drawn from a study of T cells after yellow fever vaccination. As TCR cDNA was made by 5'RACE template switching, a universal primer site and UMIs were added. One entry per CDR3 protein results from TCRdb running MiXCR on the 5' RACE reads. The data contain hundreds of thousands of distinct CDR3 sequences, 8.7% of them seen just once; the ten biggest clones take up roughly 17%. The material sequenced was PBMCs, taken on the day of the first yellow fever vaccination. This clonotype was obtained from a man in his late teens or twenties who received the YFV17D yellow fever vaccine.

CDR3 sequence: CASRRQGGFYEQYF. DNA for the CDR3: TGTGCCAGCCGCAGACAGGGGGGGTTCTACGAGCAGTACTTC. The V gene is TRBV27, the J gene TRBJ2-7; TRBD1 matches 9 bases. V was clipped by 8 bases and J by 3 bases; unmatched bases: 8. The CDR3 has 14 amino acids. Germline V lookup: CDR1 MNHEY, CDR2 SMNVEV (reference sequence).